The source of this T cell receptor (beta chain) is a study of human thymus T cells. Study conclusions and caveats: Repertoires sampled from thymus and blood appeared biased in V and J gene usage. What related research reported was that thymic repertoires overlapped highly among unrelated individuals.

Generated by immunoSEQ multiplex PCR, the TCRdb table keeps only in-frame clones and is missing some. There are 70,000 to 75,000 clones in the sample; 85% to 95% occur only once, and about 0.032% lies in the top ten. Surgeons resected thymus tissue during corrective heart surgery. Donors were healthy Finnish infants having corrective surgery for congenital heart defects. The CDR3 has 17 residues. The V end was cut by 0 bases, the J end by 0 bases, with 16 bases between. The germline gives CDR1 SGHRS, CDR2 YFSETQ. On this clone: Its specificity is unknown.

Input material: thymus tissue. V and J are TRBV5-1 and TRBJ2-7; TRBD1 might be the D (6 bases). This receptor was taken from a girl less than two years old with a congenital heart defect but otherwise immunologically healthy. The CDR3 DNA is TGCGCCAGCAGCTTGGGTACGGAACAGGGTCTCTCCTACGAGCAGTACTTC. Amino acid sequence: CASSLGTEQGLSYEQYF.